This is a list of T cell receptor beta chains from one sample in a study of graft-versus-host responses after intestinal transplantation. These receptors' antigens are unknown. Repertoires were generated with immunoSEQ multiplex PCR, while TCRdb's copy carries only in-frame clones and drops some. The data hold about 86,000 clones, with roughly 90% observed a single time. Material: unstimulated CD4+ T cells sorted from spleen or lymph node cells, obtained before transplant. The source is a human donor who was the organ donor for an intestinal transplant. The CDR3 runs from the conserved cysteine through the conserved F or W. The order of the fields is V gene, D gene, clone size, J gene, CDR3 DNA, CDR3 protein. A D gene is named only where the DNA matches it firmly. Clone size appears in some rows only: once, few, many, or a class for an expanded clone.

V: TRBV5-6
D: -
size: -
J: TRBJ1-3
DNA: TGTGCCAGCAGCTGGGTTCGCGGTGACACCATATATTTT
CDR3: CASSWVRGDTIYF

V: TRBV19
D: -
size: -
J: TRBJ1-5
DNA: TGTGCCAGTAGTAACCACAGGGTAGGTGCGGGCAATCAGCCCCAGCATTTT
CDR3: CASSNHRVGAGNQPQHF

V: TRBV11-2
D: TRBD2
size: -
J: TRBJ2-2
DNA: TGTGCCAGCAGCCCACGACTAGCGTCTCGCTCCGGGGAGCTGTTTTTT
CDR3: CASSPRLASRSGELFF

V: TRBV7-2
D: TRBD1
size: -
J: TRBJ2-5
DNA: TGTGCCAGCAGCAAGTCCGCCGGGACAGGGGGCCGAGAGACCCAGTACTTC
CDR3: CASSKSAGTGGRETQYF

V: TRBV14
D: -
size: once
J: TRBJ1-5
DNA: TGTGCCAGCAGCCAAGACAAGGGTGGCTATAGCATTTTTGATGTTCAGGGATCTATTGAGCCCCAGCATTTT
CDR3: CASSQDKGGYSIFDVQGSIEPQHF

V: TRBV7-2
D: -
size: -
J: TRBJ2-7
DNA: TGTGCCAGCAGCTACGATAGGACAGCAGGTTACGAGCAGTACTTC
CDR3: CASSYDRTAGYEQYF

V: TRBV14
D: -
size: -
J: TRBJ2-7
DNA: TGTGCCAGCACCTTGTGCGACGAGCAGTACTTC
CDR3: CASTLCDEQYF

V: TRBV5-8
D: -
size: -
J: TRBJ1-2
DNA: TGTGCCAGCAGCTTGAGGAGGACCGTCCTTAACTATGGCTACACCTTC
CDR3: CASSLRRTVLNYGYTF

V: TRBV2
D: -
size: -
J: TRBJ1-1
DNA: TGTGCCAGCAGTCTAGTAGGCGCGCACACTGAAGCTTTCTTT
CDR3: CASSLVGAHTEAFF

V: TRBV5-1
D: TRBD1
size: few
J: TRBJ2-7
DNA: TGCGCCAGCAGCTTTTCGGACAGGACGGGGAACGAGCAGTACTTC
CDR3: CASSFSDRTGNEQYF

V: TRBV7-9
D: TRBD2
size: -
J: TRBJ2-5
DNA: TGTGCCAGCAGCTTAGGAGCGGGAGGGGAGACCCAGTACTTC
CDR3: CASSLGAGGETQYF

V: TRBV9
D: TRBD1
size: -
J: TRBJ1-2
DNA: TGTGCCAGCAGCGTACAGGGGGCTGGTGGCTACACCTTC
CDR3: CASSVQGAGGYTF

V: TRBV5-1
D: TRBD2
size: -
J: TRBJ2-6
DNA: TGCGCCAGCAGCTTGGCGATAAGCGGGAGGGTCGCTGGGGCCAACGTCCTGACTTTC
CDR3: CASSLAISGRVAGANVLTF

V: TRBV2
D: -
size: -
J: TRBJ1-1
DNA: TGTGCCAGCAGTGTTGAAGAGGACACTGAAGCTTTCTTT
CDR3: CASSVEEDTEAFF

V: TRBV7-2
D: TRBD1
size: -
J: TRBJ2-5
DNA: TGTGCCAGCAGCTTAAACAGGGGGCCGGAGACCCAGTACTTC
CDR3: CASSLNRGPETQYF

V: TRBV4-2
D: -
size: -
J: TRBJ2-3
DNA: TGTGCCAGCAGCCAGTTGGGGGCCTCTAGCACAGATACGCAGTATTTT
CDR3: CASSQLGASSTDTQYF

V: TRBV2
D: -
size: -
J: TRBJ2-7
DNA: TGTGCCAGCAGTGAGTGGGAGGCGGGGACCTACGAGCAGTACTTC
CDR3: CASSEWEAGTYEQYF

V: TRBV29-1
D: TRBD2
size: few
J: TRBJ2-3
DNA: TGCAGCGTTGAAGGCGGGAGGGCCACAGATACGCAGTATTTT
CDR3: CSVEGGRATDTQYF

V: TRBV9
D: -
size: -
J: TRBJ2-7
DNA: TGTGCCAGCAGCCCCAGAGGGCGGTACTACGAGCAGTACTTC
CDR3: CASSPRGRYYEQYF

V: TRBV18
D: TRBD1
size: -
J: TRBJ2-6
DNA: TGTGCCAGCTCACCAGTTGGACAGGGGGCTCCGCCGGGCGTCCTGACTTTC
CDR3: CASSPVGQGAPPGVLTF

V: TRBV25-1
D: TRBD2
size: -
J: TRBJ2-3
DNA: TGTGCCAGCAGCGTAGCGGGGGGGACTTATGGTACGCAGTATTTT
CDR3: CASSVAGGTYGTQYF

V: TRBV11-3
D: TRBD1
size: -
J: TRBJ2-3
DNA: TGTGCCAGCAGCCCCGGGACAGGGGGAATAGATACGCAGTATTTT
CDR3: CASSPGTGGIDTQYF

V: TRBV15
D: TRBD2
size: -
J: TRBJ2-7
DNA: TGTGCCACCAGGGTCTGGGGACTAGCTACTGGGGAGCAGTACTTC
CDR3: CATRVWGLATGEQYF

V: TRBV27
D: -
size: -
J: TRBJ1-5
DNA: TGTGCCAGCAAGGCCGACAGGCGACATGATCAGCCCCAGCATTTT
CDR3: CASKADRRHDQPQHF

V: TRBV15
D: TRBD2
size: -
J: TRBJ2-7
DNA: TGTGCCACCAGCAGGGAGAGCGGGGAAAGCTCCTACGAGCAGTACTTC
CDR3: CATSRESGESSYEQYF

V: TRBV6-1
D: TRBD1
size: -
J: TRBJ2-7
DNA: TGTGCCAGCAGTGAAAGTTGGGACAGGGACGAGCAGTACTTC
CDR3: CASSESWDRDEQYF

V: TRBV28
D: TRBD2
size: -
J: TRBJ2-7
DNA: TGTGCCAGCAGTTTTTTGGGAGGGTCCTACGAGCAGTACTTC
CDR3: CASSFLGGSYEQYF